The next 9 T cell receptor beta chains were all read from a single sample in a study of beta chain features in type 1 diabetes. Overall study findings and caveats: All four CD4+ subsets from Type 1 diabetes patients carried moderately but significantly shorter TCRB CDR3s.

Expressed TCRB transcripts were sequenced because the isolated RNA had all been reverse transcribed beforehand. The repertoire was sequenced with immunoSEQ multiplex PCR; TCRdb's copy has only in-frame clones and lacks some. The sample consists of about 160,000 clones, 8% to 8.5% of them appearing once. Their target antigens are unknown. Sequencing was carried out using central memory CD4+ T cells from blood. All receptors come from a woman aged 18-35 years with type 1 diabetes.

The V gene is TRBV19, the J gene TRBJ2-7; possible D gene TRBD1, 6 bases. The CDR3 extends over 14 amino acids. Germline V lookup: CDR1 LNHDA, CDR2 SQIVND (reference sequence). Trimming took off 3 bases at V and 4 bases at J, with 13 bases between the two ends. The CDR3 here is CASSMSAGEYEQYF. In DNA, the CDR3 is TGTGCCAGTAGTATGTCGGCAGGGGAGTACGAGCAGTACTTC.

The rearrangement uses TRBV9 and TRBJ1-4, with 9 nucleotides matching TRBD1. This CDR3 has 14 residues. The germline gives CDR1 SGDLS, CDR2 YYNGEE. With 2 bases clipped from V and 8 bases from J, the junction kept 4 bases outside the gene matches. In DNA, the CDR3 is TGTGCCAGCAGCGTCCCGGGACAGGGAGAAAAACTGTTTTTT. Protein product: CASSVPGQGEKLFF. Full variable domain (outside the CDR3, taken from reference TRBV9 and TRBJ1-4): DSGVTQTPKHLITATGQRVTLRCSPRSGDLSVYWYQQSLDQGLQFLIQYYNGEERAKGNILERFSAQQFPDLHSELNLSSLELGDSALYFCASSVPGQGEKLFFGSGTQLSVL.

The CDR3 coding sequence is TGCGCCAGCAGCTTGGGACTAGCGGGGCACAATGAGCAGTTCTTC. The encoded protein is CASSLGLAGHNEQFF. The chain is built from TRBV5-1 and TRBJ2-1; 11 bases line up with TRBD2. Losses at the gene ends were 0 bases for V and 5 bases for J; bases not matched to a gene: 1. From germline, CDR1 is SGHRS and CDR2 YFSETQ. This CDR3 is 15 amino acids long.

The J gene is TRBJ2-1, the V gene TRBV7-9; 8 bases agree with TRBD2. Germline V CDR1 and CDR2: SEHNR, FQNEAQ (reference sequence). The CDR3 covers 17 residues. Trimming removed 1 base from V and 10 bases from J; junction bases left unmatched: 15. CDR3: CASSLEAGTSGLKEQFF. The CDR3 coding sequence is TGTGCCAGCAGCTTAGAGGCGGGAACTAGCGGCCTTAAGGAGCAGTTCTTC.

The rearrangement uses TRBV6-5 and TRBJ1-2, with TRBD1 matching 7 bases. The V gene's germline CDR1 is MNHEY and CDR2 SVGAGI. The CDR3 has 13 amino acids. J lost 8 bases, V lost 5 bases, and 8 bases had no gene match. The CDR3 DNA is TGTGCCAGCAGTCGACAGGGTATAGGGGGCTACACCTTC. Translating it yields CASSRQGIGGYTF.

The chain recombines TRBV19 with TRBJ2-7, with TRBD2 matching 11 bases. With 5 bases clipped from V and 3 bases from J, the junction kept 3 bases outside the gene matches. Germline CDR1 is LNHDA and CDR2 is SQIVND (reference sequence). This CDR3 comprises 14 residues. The CDR3 protein is CASSVGLAVYEQYF. Written as DNA, the CDR3 is TGTGCCAGTAGTGTGGGACTAGCGGTCTACGAGCAGTACTTC.

V is TRBV7-3 and J is TRBJ1-4; 8 positions agree with TRBD1. Germline assignment: CDR1 SGHTA and CDR2 FQGTGA. The CDR3 contains 12 residues. V was clipped by 5 bases and J by 15 bases; unmatched bases: 8. The CDR3 here is CASSLTTGELFF. The CDR3 DNA reads TGTGCCAGCAGCCTTACGACAGGGGAGTTGTTTTTT. Variable domain in full (rest from reference TRBV7-3 and TRBJ1-4): GAGVSQTPSNKVTEKGKYVELRCDPISGHTALYWYRQSLGQGPEFLIYFQGTGAADDSGLPNDRFFAVRPEGSVSTLKIQRTERGDSAVYLCASSLTTGELFFGSGTQLSVL.

The genes are TRBV9 and TRBJ2-6; D unclear. V was clipped by 3 bases and J by 3 bases, with 10 bases between them. Germline V gene data show CDR1 as SGDLS and CDR2 as YYNGEE. CDR3 length: 15 amino acids. CDR3 nucleotides: TGTGCCAGCAGCGAGAGGTTAGGTGGGGCCAACGTCCTGACTTTC. Translating gives CASSERLGGANVLTF. The entire variable domain, with the rest obtained from reference TRBV9 and TRBJ2-6, is as follows: DSGVTQTPKHLITATGQRVTLRCSPRSGDLSVYWYQQSLDQGLQFLIQYYNGEERAKGNILERFSAQQFPDLHSELNLSSLELGDSALYFCASSERLGGANVLTFGAGSRLTVL.

This clone was picked up a small number of times. The chain employs TRBV7-2 and TRBJ2-3; possible D gene TRBD2, 6 bases. With 2 bases removed from V and 6 bases from J, the gap between germline ends came to 15 bases. Germline CDR1 and CDR2: SGHTA and FQGNSA. The CDR3 has 15 amino acids. This CDR3 reads CASSLTREPLDTQYF. The CDR3 DNA reads as TGTGCCAGCAGCTTAACCCGGGAGCCCCTGGATACGCAGTATTTT. Looking up the rest from reference TRBV7-2 and TRBJ2-3 gives the full variable domain: GAGVSQSPSNKVTEKGKDVELRCDPISGHTALYWYRQSLGQGLEFLIYFQGNSAPDKSGLPSDRFSAERTGGSVSTLTIQRTQQEDSAVYLCASSLTREPLDTQYFGPGTRLTVL.